This T cell receptor beta chain was observed in a study of blood T cell repertoires in COVID-19. About the research overall: T cells, B-cell-depleted T cells, or PBMCs supplied cDNA or gDNA.

V lost 5 bases and J lost 5, with 13 bases in between. This CDR3 region has 13 residues. The authors' processing: Estimated nucleated cell counts came from reference gene primer amplification. Method: immunoSEQ multiplex PCR; TCRdb's copy keeps in-frame clones and lacks some. The D gene and trimming were derived from the DNA, and the V and J assignments and clone size from that table. The sample holds 200,000 to 250,000 clones, roughly 89% seen once. Sequencing was carried out using peripheral blood. The chain combines TRBV12-3 or TRBV12-4 with TRBJ2-7; tentatively, D is TRBD1 (6 bases). The sequence came from a young man who had recovered from COVID-19. The CDR3 region is CASSLGGEDEQYF. The CDR3 DNA follows: TGTGCCAGCAGTCTTGGGGGCGAGGACGAGCAGTACTTC.